A selection of T cell receptor beta chains follows, all from one sample in a study of memory CD4+ T cells and cytomegalovirus serostatus. This table comes from immunoSEQ multiplex PCR, and its TCRdb copy is limited to in-frame clones, with some not included. The sample has over 65,000 clones; roughly 76% are singletons. Specimen: memory CD4+ T cells from blood. Every receptor here comes from an adult in good health and CMV-seropositive. Each CDR3 is given with its conserved first and last residue. Fields, in order: J gene, D gene, V gene, clone size, CDR3 protein, CDR3 DNA. The D gene is left open where the match is weak. Size is stated for part of the rows, as once, few or many counts, or as a class when the clone is expanded.

TRBJ2-7,TRBD1,TRBV30,-,CAWSVRDRGGYEQYF,TGTGCCTGGAGCGTAAGGGACAGGGGGGGATACGAGCAGTACTTC
TRBJ2-3,TRBD1,TRBV13,-,CASSLAGQATDTQYF,TGTGCCAGCAGCTTAGCTGGACAGGCCACAGATACGCAGTATTTT
TRBJ1-4,-,TRBV6-5,few,CASSGLRGEKLFF,TGTGCCAGCAGTGGACTAAGAGGAGAAAAACTGTTTTTT
TRBJ2-5,-,TRBV2,few,CASSPTSQETQYF,TGTGCCAGCAGCCCGACAAGTCAAGAGACCCAGTACTTC
TRBJ2-5,-,TRBV7-7,-,CASSRTGLQETQYF,TGTGCCAGCAGCCGAACAGGGCTACAAGAGACCCAGTACTTC
TRBJ2-5,-,TRBV4-2,-,CASSQLGETQYF,TGTGCCAGCAGCCAATTAGGCGAGACCCAGTACTTC
TRBJ2-3,-,TRBV11-1,-,CASSLMPGRLSTDTQYF,TGTGCCAGCAGCTTAATGCCAGGTAGACTTAGCACAGATACGCAGTATTTT
TRBJ2-7,-,TRBV7-9,-,CASSLGVTGGYEQYF,TGTGCCAGCAGCCTAGGAGTGACAGGAGGGTACGAGCAGTACTTC
TRBJ2-2,-,TRBV5-4,-,CASSRGNSYTGELFF,TGTGCCAGCAGCAGGGGCAACAGCTACACCGGGGAGCTGTTTTTT
TRBJ2-3,TRBD2,TRBV4-2,once,CASSQEWLAESTDTQYF,TGTGCCAGCAGCCAAGAATGGCTAGCGGAAAGCACAGATACGCAGTATTTT
TRBJ2-3,-,TRBV6-1,-,CASSIEDTQYF,TGTGCCAGCAGTATAGAAGATACGCAGTATTTT
TRBJ1-1,-,TRBV6-6,many,CASSYTGLTEAFF,TGTGCCAGCAGTTACACAGGGCTCACTGAAGCTTTCTTT
TRBJ2-7,TRBD1,TRBV18,-,CASGQVGEQYF,TGTGCCAGCGGACAGGTAGGAGAGCAGTACTTC
TRBJ2-3,TRBD2,TRBV6-4,-,CASSDAGETDTQYF,TGTGCCAGCAGTGATGCGGGGGAAACAGATACGCAGTATTTT
TRBJ2-4,-,TRBV27,once,CASMGAGIIQYF,TGTGCCAGCATGGGTGCAGGGATCATTCAGTACTTC
TRBJ2-1,TRBD2,TRBV11-3,-,CASSLGESGGAGEQFF,TGTGCCAGCAGCTTAGGGGAAAGCGGGGGGGCAGGTGAGCAGTTCTTC
TRBJ1-6,-,TRBV25-1,-,CASRRGKDSPLHF,TGTGCCAGCAGGAGGGGGAAGGATTCACCCCTCCACTTT
TRBJ1-2,-,TRBV19,-,CASTSRGGSGGYTF,TGTGCCAGTACCTCCCGCGGAGGTTCGGGTGGCTACACCTTC
TRBJ1-1,-,TRBV7-6,-,CASSISLQAMAFF,TGTGCCAGCAGCATCTCCTTACAGGCGATGGCTTTCTTT
TRBJ1-2,-,TRBV7-8,-,CASSLGGNYGYTF,TGTGCCAGCAGCTTAGGCGGGAACTATGGCTACACCTTC
TRBJ1-2,-,TRBV5-1,-,CASSSQGSAGYTF,TGCGCCAGCAGCTCGCAGGGCTCGGCTGGCTACACCTTC
TRBJ1-6,-,TRBV6-1,-,CASSEWGLYNSPLHF,TGTGCCAGCAGTGAATGGGGGCTCTATAATTCACCCCTCCACTTT
TRBJ1-5,-,TRBV28,-,CASTLMGGEQPQHF,TGTGCCAGCACCCTGATGGGGGGAGAGCAGCCCCAGCATTTT
TRBJ2-7,-,TRBV6-6,-,CASSTGLPSFDEQYF,TGTGCCAGCAGCACGGGACTCCCGTCTTTCGACGAGCAGTACTTC
TRBJ2-7,-,TRBV21-1,-,CASSKGTRYYEQYF,TGTGCCAGCAGCAAAGGTACCAGGTACTACGAGCAGTACTTC
TRBJ1-3,-,TRBV4-2,-,CASSQDPGDSGPGNTIYF,TGTGCCAGCAGCCAAGATCCAGGTGATTCAGGTCCTGGAAACACCATATATTTT
TRBJ2-1,-,TRBV7-6,-,CASSLEKAGSTNEQFF,TGTGCCAGCAGCTTAGAAAAGGCAGGGTCAACGAATGAGCAGTTCTTC
TRBJ1-2,TRBD1,TRBV7-2,few,CASSAQGSGYTF,TGTGCCAGCAGCGCACAGGGGAGTGGCTACACCTTC
TRBJ2-1,-,TRBV6-1,-,CASSEGLTPSYNEQFF,TGTGCCAGCAGTGAGGGCCTAACCCCCTCCTACAATGAGCAGTTCTTC
TRBJ2-3,TRBD1,TRBV5-1,-,CASSYGQVRTDTQYF,TGCGCCAGCAGCTATGGACAGGTCCGCACAGATACGCAGTATTTT
TRBJ1-3,-,TRBV11-2,-,CASTPLWSGNTIYF,TGTGCCAGCACCCCGTTATGGTCTGGAAACACCATATATTTT
TRBJ1-1,-,TRBV6-5,once,CASSYGRDTEAFF,TGTGCCAGCAGTTACGGTAGAGACACTGAAGCTTTCTTT
TRBJ1-2,-,TRBV28,once,CASSSGAFYGYTF,TGTGCCAGCAGTTCCGGGGCCTTCTATGGCTACACCTTC
TRBJ2-1,TRBD2,TRBV7-2,few,CASSLGRGGYNEQFF,TGTGCCAGCAGCTTAGGCCGGGGGGGGTACAATGAGCAGTTCTTC
TRBJ2-7,TRBD1,TRBV5-1,-,CASSPGTGIPYEQYF,TGCGCCAGCAGCCCAGGGACAGGGATTCCCTACGAGCAGTACTTC
TRBJ1-2,-,TRBV29-1,-,CSVEQFSGQGDTF,TGCAGCGTTGAACAATTCTCCGGTCAGGGCGACACCTTC
TRBJ2-5,-,TRBV4-1,-,CASSQATRTETQYF,TGCGCCAGCAGCCAAGCCACTCGAACGGAGACCCAGTACTTC
TRBJ1-2,TRBD1,TRBV7-2,many,CASSLGQGRGYTF,TGTGCCAGCAGTCTAGGACAGGGGCGCGGCTACACCTTC
TRBJ2-3,TRBD2,TRBV6-5,-,CASRRAGVTDTQYF,TGTGCCAGCAGAAGAGCGGGGGTCACAGATACGCAGTATTTT
TRBJ2-1,TRBD1,TRBV7-2,once,CASSQQTGSYNEQFF,TGTGCCAGCAGCCAGCAGACAGGGTCCTACAATGAGCAGTTCTTC
TRBJ1-4,-,TRBV30,-,CAWSPYSEKLFF,TGTGCCTGGAGTCCTTATTCTGAAAAACTGTTTTTT
TRBJ1-2,-,TRBV5-5,-,CASSPGIENYGYTF,TGTGCCAGCAGCCCCGGCATCGAAAACTATGGCTACACCTTC
TRBJ2-3,-,TRBV6-1,-,CASSELGGAQYF,TGTGCCAGCAGTGAATTGGGGGGAGCGCAGTATTTT
TRBJ2-7,TRBD1,TRBV4-1,many,CASSQPGTATYEQYF,TGCGCCAGCAGCCAACCCGGGACAGCTACCTACGAGCAGTACTTC
TRBJ2-7,TRBD1,TRBV5-4,-,CASSSPGQSSYEQYF,TGTGCCAGCAGCTCCCCGGGACAGAGCTCCTACGAGCAGTACTTC
TRBJ2-3,TRBD2,TRBV7-3,-,CASSLTREDTDTQYF,TGTGCCAGCAGCTTAACGCGGGAGGACACAGATACGCAGTATTTT